This T cell receptor beta chain was captured in a study of graft-versus-host responses after intestinal transplantation. The overall study: Each patient got anti-thymocyte globulin induction, then tacrolimus and steroids for around three years. Study-level findings and limits: The recipient marrow held GvH clones, and some of them showed up first in ileum or blood. Declining HvG levels early post-transplant were linked to peak circulating GvH clone levels. Some patients had graft-donor T cell macrochimerism. In their allografts, the ratios of graft-versus-host to host-versus-graft T cell clones were high.

A word on this clone: No antigen is known for it.

Profiling relied on immunoSEQ multiplex PCR, and the TCRdb table lists in-frame clones only, not all of them. The data hold roughly 60,000 clones, with around nine tenths observed a single time. Here the sequenced sample was PBMCs, taken about 4 months after intestinal transplantation. This sequence originates from a human patient who received an intestinal transplant, so some T cells may come from the graft donor.

CDR3 residues: CASSIWGGGPQHF. The CDR3 DNA reads TGTGCCAGTAGTATATGGGGGGGTGGGCCCCAGCATTTT. V gene TRBV19 combines with J gene TRBJ1-5, with TRBD1 as a possible D gene (5 bases). CDR1 is LNHDA and CDR2 is SQIVND in the germline V gene (reference sequence). The CDR3 extends over 13 amino acids. V lost 2 bases and J lost 9, with 11 bases in between.